Listed here are 6 T cell receptor beta chains from one sample, sequenced in a study of shared clonotypes between healthy human individuals. Only in-frame clones appear in the TCRdb table, and some are missing; sequencing was by immunoSEQ multiplex PCR. The sample includes about a million clones, about 80% of them seen just once. Sequencing was carried out using memory CD4+ T cells from PBMCs. Specified subset: CD45RA-negative fraction. These receptors were collected from a man younger than 35 in good health. Some clones in this sample may be carry-over from other donors' samples.

The genes are TRBV29-1 and TRBJ2-3; 7 nucleotides line up with TRBD2. Losses at the gene ends were 4 bases for V and 4 bases for J; bases not matched to a gene: 11. The CDR3 runs to 15 residues. The germline CDR1 and CDR2 sequences are SQVTM and ANQGSEA. CDR3 region: CSVGGGSGVPDTQYF. The CDR3 DNA is TGCAGCGTTGGGGGCGGGAGTGGGGTCCCAGATACGCAGTATTTT.

This chain connects TRBV11-3 to TRBJ2-1, with 12 bases aligning to TRBD2. Germline V gene lookup returns CDR1 SGHNT and CDR2 YENEEA. After removal of 5 bases from V and 2 bases from J, the junction contained 4 bases not matched to a gene. The CDR3 totals 16 residues. The DNA of the CDR3 is TGTGCCAGCAGCCCGCGGACTAGCGGGACCTACAATGAGCAGTTCTTC. Translated, it gives CASSPRTSGTYNEQFF.

The genes are TRBV10-3 and TRBJ2-2, with 10 bases fitting TRBD1. The germline V gene has CDR1 ENHRY and CDR2 SYGVKD. The CDR3 has 16 residues. With V trimmed by 3 bases and J by 4 bases, 5 bases remained unmatched. The CDR3 DNA follows: TGTGCCATCAGTGATCCGGGGACAGGGGTCACCGGGGAGCTGTTTTTT. Its protein product is CAISDPGTGVTGELFF.

The gene calls are TRBV7-8 and TRBJ2-7; the match to TRBD2 covers 12 bases. The CDR3 totals 16 residues. Germline values: CDR1 SGHVS, CDR2 FQNEAQ. V lost 7 bases and J lost 3; bases outside the gene matches: 10. CDR3 in amino acids: CASILGGGLAGYEQYF. The CDR3 DNA follows: TGTGCCAGCATCCTAGGGGGGGGACTAGCGGGCTACGAGCAGTACTTC. The whole variable domain, filled in from reference TRBV7-8 and TRBJ2-7, reads GAGVSQSPRYKVAKRGQDVALRCDPISGHVSLFWYQQALGQGPEFLTYFQNEAQLDKSGLPSDRFFAERPEGSVSTLKIQRTQQEDSAVYLCASILGGGLAGYEQYFGPGTRLTVT.

This clone appeared a few times. The same CDR3 also results from other DNA sequences found in this sample. The gene calls are TRBV9 and TRBJ2-7; TRBD2 aligns across 7 bases. CDR3 length equals 14 residues. V lost 4 bases and J lost 1; bases outside the gene matches: 5. Germline V gives CDR1 SGDLS, CDR2 YYNGEE. The CDR3 sequence is CASSQAGMSYEQYF. CDR3 DNA: TGTGCCAGCAGCCAAGCGGGGATGTCCTACGAGCAGTACTTC.

The rearrangement links TRBV2 to TRBJ2-3; unclear D gene. This CDR3 is built from 13 residues. The V end lost 5 bases, the J end lost 0 bases, and 6 bases lay between the germline ends. CDR1 and CDR2 from the germline V gene are SNHLY and FYNNEI. The CDR3 is CASSLGSTDTQYF. As DNA, the CDR3 is TGTGCCAGCAGTCTGGGGAGCACAGATACGCAGTATTTT.